One and the same sample provided the 27 T cell receptor beta chains below, sequenced in a study of OX40 agonist ivuxolimab in advanced cancers. Libraries were made using the immunoSEQ multiplex PCR assay. This is the immuneACCESS table as TCRdb keeps it, with only in-frame sequences that have V and J called. A part of the clones is gone; compared with another copy, unresolved V genes explain less than half, and the rest is unexplained. A total of tens of thousands of clones appear in this sample, roughly 84% of them only once. The ten largest clonotypes hold roughly 0.74% of the sample. This specimen consisted of CD4+ or CD8+ T cells sorted from blood, obtained in a trial of the OX40 agonist ivuxolimab. The receptors derive from an adult with an advanced solid tumor such as melanoma, head and neck, liver or kidney cancer.

V and J are TRBV18 and TRBJ1-2; D is undetermined. The germline V and J ends were trimmed by 6 bases and 4 bases, with 9 bases remaining between them. Germline V gene sequence: CDR1 KGHSH, CDR2 LQKENI. The CDR3 spans 12 residues. CDR3 amino acids: CASSPGIYGYTF. The CDR3 DNA follows: TGTGCCAGCTCCCCTGGGATCTATGGCTACACCTTC.

V and J are TRBV5-1 and TRBJ1-6; 11 bases match TRBD1. Trimming at V came to 4 bases and at J to 9 bases, leaving 3 bases not matched to a gene. The CDR3 has 14 amino acids. CDR1 and CDR2 (germline): SGHRS, YFSETQ. CDR3: CASSRDRGTSPLHF. The CDR3 DNA reads as TGCGCCAGCAGCCGGGACAGGGGGACTTCACCCCTCCACTTT.

The rearrangement uses TRBV7-8 and TRBJ2-7; tentative D call: TRBD2 (5 bases). The germline gives CDR1 SGHVS, CDR2 FQNEAQ. Between the trimmed V and J ends, which lost 5 bases and 2 bases, there was a span of 7 bases. The CDR3 has 12 amino acids. The CDR3 DNA follows: TGTGCCAGCAGCCCCGGGACCTACGAGCAGTACTTC. Translation: CASSPGTYEQYF.

The genes are TRBV7-9 and TRBJ2-7; D not resolved. Trimming took off 3 bases at V and 3 bases at J, with 9 bases between the two ends. Looked up from germline, CDR1 is SEHNR and CDR2 is FQNEAQ (reference sequence). This CDR3 is 13 amino acids long. The DNA for the CDR3 is TGTGCCAGCAGCTTCGGTGCCTACTACGAGCAGTACTTC. The encoded protein is CASSFGAYYEQYF.

The V gene is TRBV14, the J gene TRBJ2-5, with TRBD1 matching over 8 bases. The CDR3 length is 16 residues. The J segment lost 1 base and the V segment lost 2 bases, leaving 6 bases of the junction unmatched. Germline V gene sequence: CDR1 SGHDN, CDR2 FVKESK. The CDR3 reads CASSQHWDRRQETQYF. In nucleotides, the CDR3 is TGTGCCAGCAGCCAACACTGGGACAGGCGCCAAGAGACCCAGTACTTC.

The rearrangement uses TRBV28 and TRBJ1-2; TRBD1 aligns across 7 bases. The CDR3 is 14 residues long. The V gene's germline CDR1 is MDHEN and CDR2 SYDVKM. The ends lost 6 bases at V and 0 bases at J; junction bases unmatched: 4. CDR3 region: CASRLQGTNYGYTF. CDR3 nucleotides: TGTGCCAGCAGACTACAGGGGACTAACTATGGCTACACCTTC.

The V and J genes are TRBV4-3 and TRBJ1-1, with D unresolved. Germline V gives CDR1 LGHNA, CDR2 YSLEER. V was cut by 1 base and J by 0 bases, with 9 bases left in between. The CDR3 consists of 15 residues. The CDR3 bases are TGCGCCAGCAGCCAAGGGGATAGGATGAACACTGAAGCTTTCTTT. Its translation is CASSQGDRMNTEAFF.

This clone has a handful of counts. The CDR3 protein is CASSPRGAMFSYEQYF. CDR3 DNA: TGTGCCAGCAGCCCGCGCGGGGCCATGTTCTCCTACGAGCAGTACTTC. The chain combines TRBV5-5 with TRBJ2-7; tentatively, D is TRBD2 (6 bases). Trimming cost V 4 bases and J 0 bases, with 17 bases left between them. The CDR3 has 16 amino acids. The V gene's germline CDR1 is SGHKS and CDR2 YYEKEE (reference sequence).

The V gene is TRBV10-2, the J gene TRBJ2-7; 8 bases are shared with TRBD2. CDR3 size: 13 residues. Looked up from germline, CDR1 is WSHSY and CDR2 is SAAADI. Trimming at V came to 11 bases and at J to 12 bases, leaving 18 bases not matched to a gene. In DNA form, the CDR3 reads TGCGCCGTTGAGAGGGCGGGGGGTTTTGAGTGGTACTTC. This sequence encodes CAVERAGGFEWYF.

This clone was found a few times. This chain links TRBV29-1 with TRBJ2-5; either TRBD1 or TRBD2 may supply D (7 bases each). Per germline, CDR1 SQVTM and CDR2 ANQGSEA. V lost 7 bases and J lost 5, with 20 bases in between. CDR3 length: 14 amino acids. The chain's CDR3 is CSATGGGGAETQYF. The CDR3, as DNA: TGCAGCGCGACCGGGGGAGGGGGCGCCGAGACCCAGTACTTC.

The chain has TRBV27 and TRBJ1-5, with D unclear. CDR1 and CDR2 (germline): MNHEY, SMNVEV (reference sequence). V gave up 8 bases and J gave up 4 bases, with 9 bases separating them. CDR3 length: 12 amino acids. The CDR3 DNA sequence: TGTGCCAGCGGAATTTTTAATCAGCCCCAGCATTTT. The encoded protein is CASGIFNQPQHF.

The gene calls are TRBV6-1 and TRBJ1-2; D remains unclear. The CDR3 extends over 17 amino acids. Germline assignment: CDR1 MNHNS and CDR2 SASEGT. V lost 1 base, J lost 8 bases, and 23 bases lay in between. DNA of the CDR3: TGTGCCAGCAGTGAAGGCCCCCGGTCCTACGGGGTATGGGGCTACACCTTC. Amino acid sequence: CASSEGPRSYGVWGYTF.

Of note for this clone: Other nucleotide sequences from this sample produce the same CDR3. This chain links TRBV18 with TRBJ2-5, with D uncertain. Germline V gene sequence: CDR1 KGHSH, CDR2 LQKENI. The CDR3 is 13 residues long. V was shortened by 3 bases and J by 5 bases, with 10 bases between the two germline ends. The CDR3 is CASSPQGLETQYF. The CDR3 DNA follows: TGTGCCAGCTCACCTCAAGGGCTGGAGACCCAGTACTTC.

The chain carries TRBV15 and TRBJ2-7; D is possibly TRBD1 or TRBD2 (6 bases each). From germline, CDR1 is LNHNV and CDR2 YYDKDF (reference sequence). The CDR3 is made up of 14 amino acids. Trimming took 0 bases from V and 4 from J, leaving 10 bases between them. CDR3 amino acids: CATSREEGGYEQYF. The CDR3 coding sequence is TGTGCCACCAGCAGAGAGGAGGGGGGTTACGAGCAGTACTTC.

This chain joins TRBV5-1 and TRBJ2-1; 8 bases align to TRBD1. CDR3 length: 15 amino acids. Germline V gene data show CDR1 as SGHRS and CDR2 as YFSETQ. V was clipped by 2 bases and J by 7 bases; unmatched bases: 8. Here the CDR3 reads CASSLKTGAPNEQFF. The CDR3 coding sequence is TGCGCCAGCAGCTTAAAGACAGGGGCTCCGAATGAGCAGTTCTTC.

The chain uses TRBV27 and TRBJ1-4; TRBD1 is a possible D gene (6 bases). Trimming pared 8 bases from V and 5 bases from J, leaving 12 bases between. The CDR3 extends over 13 amino acids. Germline V gives CDR1 MNHEY, CDR2 SMNVEV (reference sequence). CDR3 in amino acids: CASGGTRNEKLFF. The CDR3 DNA sequence: TGTGCCAGCGGCGGGACAAGGAATGAAAAACTGTTTTTT.

The rearrangement links TRBV28 to TRBJ2-5; possibly TRBD1 or TRBD2 for D (5 bases each). The CDR3 consists of 15 residues. Germline V gene sequence: CDR1 MDHEN, CDR2 SYDVKM. V lost 7 bases, J lost 4 bases, and 19 bases lay in between. The CDR3 DNA is TGTGCCAGCACCAACTGGGGGTCTGCCGCAGAGACCCAGTACTTC. Protein: CASTNWGSAAETQYF.

This clone was seen a handful of times. This sequence joins TRBV7-8 and TRBJ1-2; no definite D call. The CDR3 runs to 13 residues. Germline CDR1 and CDR2: SGHVS and FQNEAQ. V gave up 2 bases and J gave up 3 bases, with 7 bases separating them. The CDR3 reads CASSLTADYGYTF. The CDR3 DNA reads as TGTGCCAGCAGCTTAACGGCAGACTATGGCTACACCTTC. Supplemented by reference TRBV7-8 and TRBJ1-2, the full variable domain reads GAGVSQSPRYKVAKRGQDVALRCDPISGHVSLFWYQQALGQGPEFLTYFQNEAQLDKSGLPSDRFFAERPEGSVSTLKIQRTQQEDSAVYLCASSLTADYGYTFGSGTRLTVV.

V and J are TRBV19 and TRBJ1-5, with a tentative D call TRBD1 (5 bases). This CDR3 spans 16 amino acids. The V end lost 6 bases, the J end lost 1 base, and 16 bases lay between the germline ends. CDR1 LNHDA and CDR2 SQIVND come from the germline V gene (reference sequence). CDR3 DNA sequence: TGTGCCAGTAGGAGGGGAGGTGGAGGAAGCAATCAGCCCCAGCATTTT. Amino acids: CASRRGGGGSNQPQHF.

The rearrangement links TRBV19 to TRBJ1-2; D is unresolved. CDR1 LNHDA and CDR2 SQIVND come from the germline V gene (reference sequence). V was trimmed by 3 bases and J by 5 bases, leaving 16 bases between them. The length of the CDR3 is 15 residues. CDR3 sequence reads: CASSILSRNRYGYTF. For the CDR3, the DNA is TGTGCCAGTAGTATTTTAAGTCGGAATAGATATGGCTACACCTTC.

A few counts support this clone. The rearrangement uses TRBV29-1 and TRBJ2-7, with D unclear. Germline V gene data show CDR1 as SQVTM and CDR2 as ANQGSEA. The CDR3 has 11 amino acids. The germline V and J ends were trimmed by 4 bases and 4 bases, with 8 bases remaining between them. As DNA, the CDR3 is TGCAGCGTTGCTCTGAGTTACGAGCAGTACTTC. It is translated as CSVALSYEQYF.

This sequence joins TRBV6-5 and TRBJ1-6; D is unresolved. This CDR3 has 15 amino acids. The V and J ends lost 6 bases and 0 bases respectively, with 9 bases between them. Per the germline V gene, CDR1 is MNHEY and CDR2 is SVGAGI. CDR3 DNA: TGTGCCAGCAGCCCCACGGGCTCCTATAATTCACCCCTCCACTTT. Residues: CASSPTGSYNSPLHF.

Only one count was recorded for this clone. This sequence joins TRBV6-5 and TRBJ2-3; 8 positions match TRBD1. Unmatched junction bases numbered 6, after V lost 3 bases and J lost 4 bases. The CDR3 is 15 residues long. Germline assignment: CDR1 MNHEY and CDR2 SVGAGI. CDR3 bases: TGTGCCAGCAGTTATTCAAGACAGGGGCCAGATACGCAGTATTTT. Translated: CASSYSRQGPDTQYF.

V usage is TRBV2 and J usage is TRBJ2-3; TRBD2 matches 11 bases. Germline V lookup: CDR1 SNHLY, CDR2 FYNNEI. After removal of 6 bases from V and 6 bases from J, the junction contained 14 bases not matched to a gene. The CDR3 has 17 residues. The CDR3 DNA reads TGTGCCAGCAGGAAACAGGCTAGCGGGGGGTATGCGGATACGCAGTATTTT. Translation gives CASRKQASGGYADTQYF.

This clone was counted between two and nine times. The chain's CDR3 is CASSQDRGGYNEQFF. CDR3 coding DNA: TGCGCCAGCAGCCAAGATAGGGGTGGTTACAATGAGCAGTTCTTC. The chain joins TRBV4-1 to TRBJ2-1; possibly TRBD1 for D (5 bases). Germline assignment: CDR1 MGHRA and CDR2 YSYEKL. V was pared by 0 bases and J by 4 bases, with 10 bases between. The CDR3 sequence is 15 residues long.

This clone appeared once. V gene TRBV15 combines with J gene TRBJ2-7; the match to TRBD1 covers 10 bases. Germline V gene lookup returns CDR1 LNHNV and CDR2 YYDKDF (reference sequence). The CDR3 runs to 16 residues. The V gene end was trimmed by 3 bases and the J gene end by 2 bases; junction bases not matched to a gene: 7. CDR3: CATSRGSGQGAYEQYF. CDR3 bases: TGTGCCACCAGCAGGGGCTCCGGACAGGGGGCCTACGAGCAGTACTTC. Drawing the rest from reference TRBV15 and TRBJ2-7, the complete variable domain is DAMVIQNPRYQVTQFGKPVTLSCSQTLNHNVMYWYQQKSSQAPKLLFHYYDKDFNNEADTPDNFQSRRPNTSFCFLDIRSPGLGDTAMYLCATSRGSGQGAYEQYFGPGTRLTVT.

The chain uses TRBV7-2 and TRBJ2-7, with 11 bases fitting TRBD2. Germline V gene data show CDR1 as SGHTA and CDR2 as FQGNSA. This CDR3 region has 14 residues. The V gene end was trimmed by 3 bases and the J gene end by 3 bases; junction bases not matched to a gene: 1. CDR3: CASSLTSGDYEQYF. In DNA form, the CDR3 reads TGTGCCAGCAGCTTGACTAGCGGGGACTACGAGCAGTACTTC.